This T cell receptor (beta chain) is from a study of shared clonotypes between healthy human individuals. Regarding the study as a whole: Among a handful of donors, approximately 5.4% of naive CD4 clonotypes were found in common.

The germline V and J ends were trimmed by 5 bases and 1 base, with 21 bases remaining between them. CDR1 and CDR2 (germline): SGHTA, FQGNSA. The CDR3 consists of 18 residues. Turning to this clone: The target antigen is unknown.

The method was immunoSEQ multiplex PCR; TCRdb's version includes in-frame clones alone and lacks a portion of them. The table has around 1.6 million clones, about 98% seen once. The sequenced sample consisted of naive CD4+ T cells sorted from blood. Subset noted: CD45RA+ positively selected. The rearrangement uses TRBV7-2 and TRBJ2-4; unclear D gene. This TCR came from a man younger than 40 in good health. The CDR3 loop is CASSLPPTFRVAKNIQYF. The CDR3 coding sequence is TGTGCCAGCAGCCTGCCCCCCACTTTTCGGGTTGCCAAAAACATTCAGTACTTC. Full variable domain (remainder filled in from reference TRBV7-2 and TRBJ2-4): GAGVSQSPSNKVTEKGKDVELRCDPISGHTALYWYRQSLGQGLEFLIYFQGNSAPDKSGLPSDRFSAERTGGSVSTLTIQRTQQEDSAVYLCASSLPPTFRVAKNIQYFGAGTRLSVL.